The next 9 T cell receptor beta chains were all read from a single sample in a study of healthy donors' naive CD4 and CD8 T cells. Each TCR library used roughly 510 ng of total RNA and a linear amplification protocol. MiXCR, run by TCRdb on the reads, gives a single entry per CDR3 protein. Among about 180,000 distinct CDR3 sequences listed, under 85% were seen once. The sequencing input was naive CD4+ and CD8+ T cells sorted from blood, pooled from several donors. These receptors came from a pool of human donors in good health; the sample pools cells from several healthy donors.

The rearrangement links TRBV20-1 to TRBJ2-4; 8 nucleotides agree with TRBD1. CDR1 is DFQATT and CDR2 is SNEGSKA in the germline V gene (reference sequence). The CDR3 sequence is 14 residues long. The ends lost 3 bases at V and 7 bases at J; junction bases unmatched: 8. CDR3 sequence reads: CSARVYRGRNIQYF. The CDR3 region has the DNA TGCAGTGCTAGGGTTTACAGGGGGAGGAACATTCAGTACTTC.

The chain carries TRBV12-3 or TRBV12-4 and TRBJ2-7; no clear D. The length of the CDR3 is 11 residues. Trimming removed 6 bases from V and 4 bases from J, with 7 bases in between. This CDR3 reads CASRNGYEQYF. CDR3 nucleotides: TGTGCCAGCAGAAACGGTTACGAGCAGTACTTC.

This clonotype was detected only a few times. This chain uses TRBV6-5 with TRBJ1-6; TRBD1 matches at 8 bases. V lost 6 bases to trimming and J lost 7 bases; unmatched junction nucleotides: 5. Germline assignment: CDR1 MNHEY and CDR2 SVGAGI. The CDR3 contains 14 residues. CDR3 coding DNA: TGTGCCAGCAGCTCAGACAGGGGCAATTCACCCCTCCACTTT. Its translation is CASSSDRGNSPLHF.

J is TRBJ2-7 and V is TRBV11-2; D perhaps matches TRBD2 (5 bases). This CDR3 contains 15 residues. Trimming took off 5 bases at V and 2 bases at J, with 16 bases between the two ends. Germline V gene sequence: CDR1 SGHAT, CDR2 FQNNGV. The CDR3 loop is CASSARGSETYEQYF. For the CDR3, the DNA is TGTGCCAGCAGCGCCCGGGGTAGCGAGACCTACGAGCAGTACTTC.

The chain joins TRBV29-1 to TRBJ2-1, with 10 bases fitting TRBD2. Per the germline V gene, CDR1 is SQVTM and CDR2 is ANQGSEA. Germline trimming cut 0 bases from V and 8 bases from J; bases unmatched to any gene: 10. This CDR3 has 16 amino acids. Here the CDR3 reads CSVEDGTSGNIYEQFF. The DNA of the CDR3 is TGCAGCGTTGAAGATGGAACTAGCGGGAATATCTATGAGCAGTTCTTC.

This clonotype was seen a handful of times. The chain carries TRBV29-1 and TRBJ1-3; D not certain. V dropped 0 bases and J dropped 2 bases, with 8 bases sitting between them. The germline CDR1 and CDR2 sequences are SQVTM and ANQGSEA. This CDR3 has 14 amino acids. CDR3: CSVEERAPGNTIYF. DNA for the CDR3: TGCAGCGTTGAAGAAAGAGCGCCTGGAAACACCATATATTTT.

V usage is TRBV11-2 and J usage is TRBJ1-1; weak D call: TRBD1 (6 bases). CDR3 size: 15 residues. Germline-derived CDR1 and CDR2 are SGHAT and FQNNGV. The germline V and J ends were trimmed by 5 bases and 0 bases, with 13 bases remaining between them. The CDR3 loop is CASSLDSGLNTEAFF. The CDR3 DNA sequence: TGTGCCAGCAGCCTGGACAGCGGGCTGAACACTGAAGCTTTCTTT. The full variable domain, its missing parts supplied by reference TRBV11-2 and TRBJ1-1, is EAGVAQSPRYKIIEKRQSVAFWCNPISGHATLYWYQQILGQGPKLLIQFQNNGVVDDSQLPKDRFSAERLKGVDSTLKIQPAKLEDSAVYLCASSLDSGLNTEAFFGQGTRLTVV.

The chain links TRBV29-1 to TRBJ2-1; D not resolved. V lost 6 bases, J lost 8 bases, and 8 bases lay in between. Looked up from germline, CDR1 is SQVTM and CDR2 is ANQGSEA. The CDR3 has 10 amino acids. Written as DNA, the CDR3 is TGCAGCGTAGGGATCCATGAGCAGTTCTTC. This gives the protein CSVGIHEQFF.

J is TRBJ2-3 and V is TRBV30; tentatively, D is TRBD2 (5 bases). With 1 base removed from V and 1 base from J, the gap between germline ends came to 15 bases. The CDR3 loop spans 16 amino acids. Germline V gene data show CDR1 as GTSNPN and CDR2 as SVGIG (reference sequence). CDR3 bases: TGTGCCTGGAGTGCGGCGGGCACCCTTGGCACAGATACGCAGTATTTT. As protein: CAWSAAGTLGTDTQYF.